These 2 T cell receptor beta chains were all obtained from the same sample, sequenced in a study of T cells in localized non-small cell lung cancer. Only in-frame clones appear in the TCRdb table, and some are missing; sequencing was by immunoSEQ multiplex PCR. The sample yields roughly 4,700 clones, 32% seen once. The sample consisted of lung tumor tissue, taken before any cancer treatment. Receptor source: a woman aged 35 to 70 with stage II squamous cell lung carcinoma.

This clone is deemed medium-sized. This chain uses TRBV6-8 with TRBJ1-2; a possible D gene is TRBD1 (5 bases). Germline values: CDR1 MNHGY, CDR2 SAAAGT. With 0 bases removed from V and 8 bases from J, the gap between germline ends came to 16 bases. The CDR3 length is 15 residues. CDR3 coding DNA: TGTGCCAGCAGTTACTCCCGGGACTCCGGAAGGGGCTACACCTTC. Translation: CASSYSRDSGRGYTF.

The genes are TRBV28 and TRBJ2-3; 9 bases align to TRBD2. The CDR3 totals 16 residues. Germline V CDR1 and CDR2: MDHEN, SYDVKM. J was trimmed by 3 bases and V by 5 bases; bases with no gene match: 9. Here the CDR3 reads CASSVKGGRVTDTQYF. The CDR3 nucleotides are TGTGCCAGCAGTGTAAAGGGCGGGAGGGTGACAGATACGCAGTATTTT.